The clone carrying this TCR beta chain was counted between two and nine times. As yet, its antigen is unknown. The data belong to a study of blood T cells in healthy people across ages. Trimming removed 6 bases from V and 5 bases from J, with 10 bases in between. The CDR3 runs 12 residues. CDR1 and CDR2 from the germline V gene are MNHEY and SVGEGT. The study isolated at least 6.5 million PBMCs from each sample. Whole-study results and caveats: In long-lived donors, naive CD4+ cell counts and diversity exceeded those of aged donors. Expanded clonotype shifts may have been confounded, as the donors had an unknown CMV status.

With a J-beta primer mix and a sample-barcoded 5' primer, a second PCR ran 7 to 11 cycles. Tagging of each cDNA molecule was performed by a template-switch adaptor with 12 random nucleotides. TCRdb reprocessed the 5' RACE reads via MiXCR and lists one record per CDR3 protein. The data hold hundreds of thousands of distinct CDR3 sequences, with roughly 64% observed a single time. This TCR derives from a man aged 25-45 years in good health. Sequenced: blood. V and J are TRBV6-2 or TRBV6-3 and TRBJ2-5, with unresolved D. The CDR3 is CASSQSRETQYF. CDR3 DNA: TGTGCCAGCAGCCAAAGCCGGGAGACCCAGTACTTC.